This TCR beta chain was observed in a study of regulatory T cells in long-lasting Graves disease. Documented time point: persistent/refractory GD, antithyroid drugs over 5 years with positive TRAb. PBMC RNA was the source of the TCR library. Through Arm-PCR of CDR3 regions and iRepertoire HTBI primers, TCR beta libraries were built. A single record per CDR3 protein comes from TCRdb applying MiXCR to the multiplex PCR reads. This table holds 400,000 or so distinct CDR3 sequences, roughly 20% found once. The sample in question was peripheral blood mononuclear cells (PBMCs), obtained when the disease was refractory, from a patient treated with antithyroid drugs. The sequence was obtained from a female donor with Graves disease.

The CDR3 DNA sequence: TGCAGTGCTAGACAGTTGGGTCGCGGCTACACCTTC. Translation gives CSARQLGRGYTF. V and J are TRBV20-1 and TRBJ1-2; the D is unclear. Germline CDR1 reads DFQATT; CDR2 reads SNEGSKA (reference sequence). The CDR3 consists of 12 residues. Trimming stripped 2 bases from V and 8 bases from J, with 12 bases between.